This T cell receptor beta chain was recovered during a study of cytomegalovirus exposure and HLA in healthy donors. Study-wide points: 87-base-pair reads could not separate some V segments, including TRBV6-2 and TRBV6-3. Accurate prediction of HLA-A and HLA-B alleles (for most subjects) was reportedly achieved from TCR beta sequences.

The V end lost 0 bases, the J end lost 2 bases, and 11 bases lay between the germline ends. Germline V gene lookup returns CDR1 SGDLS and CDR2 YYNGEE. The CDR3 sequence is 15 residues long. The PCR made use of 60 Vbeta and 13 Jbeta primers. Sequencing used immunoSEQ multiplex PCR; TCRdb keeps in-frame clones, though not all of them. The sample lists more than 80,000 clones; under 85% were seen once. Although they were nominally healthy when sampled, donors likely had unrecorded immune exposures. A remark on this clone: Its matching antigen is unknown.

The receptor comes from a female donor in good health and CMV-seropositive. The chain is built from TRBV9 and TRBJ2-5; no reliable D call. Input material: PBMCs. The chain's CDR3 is CASSVEPLSQETQYF. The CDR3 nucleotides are TGTGCCAGCAGCGTAGAACCCCTGAGTCAAGAGACCCAGTACTTC.